This T cell receptor beta chain was captured by sequencing in a study of blood T cell repertoires in COVID-19. This clone has only one observation. Under the authors' procedure: The assay estimated nucleated cells by amplifying reference gene primers. Method: immunoSEQ multiplex PCR; TCRdb's copy keeps in-frame clones and lacks some. The V and J calls and clone size come from that table; D and trimming were worked out from the DNA. This sample carries approximately 250,000 clones, about nine tenths of them seen once, and the ten largest clones take about 0.8%. The CDR3 is 16 amino acids. Germline V gene data show CDR1 as SGHDT and CDR2 as YYEEEE. V lost 4 bases and J lost 4, with 18 bases in between.

The source of this sequence is a man younger than 40 with COVID-19, enrolled during active disease. The rearrangement uses TRBV5-6 and TRBJ1-3; D unresolved. The sequenced sample was peripheral blood. The CDR3 reads CASSRRRGAIGNTIYF. DNA for the CDR3: TGTGCCAGCAGCCGTCGCCGAGGCGCGATAGGAAACACCATATATTTT. The variable domain in full, completed from reference TRBV5-6 and TRBJ1-3, reads DAGVTQSPTHLIKTRGQQVTLRCSPKSGHDTVSWYQQALGQGPQFIFQYYEEEERQRGNFPDRFSGHQFPNYSSELNVNALLLGDSALYLCASSRRRGAIGNTIYFGEGSWLTVV.